This record covers a single T cell receptor beta chain. Its antigen remains undetermined. There are no base qualities to consult, and no much larger clone falls within one base. At the DNA level, this CDR3 is encoded by other sequences in the same sample as well. The entry originates in a study of T cell responses to AZD1222 COVID-19 vaccine (dated by TCRdb to about 2021). For the wider study: AZD1222 recipients given second doses at about 4 weeks or at about 12 weeks were pooled, since spike-specific TCR depth and breadth were not found to differ between the two schedules. A total of 230 to 250 trial participants underwent TCR sequencing, of whom 200 to 220 had received two doses of AZD1222 and 26 had received two doses of the MenACWY control vaccine. Trial participants were enrolled by age into 18-55, 56-69 and 70-plus year subgroups, with around 150, 28 and 57 TCR-sequenced participants respectively. Study-wide conclusions, independent of this receptor: Because no day 14 peak-response samples were available, repertoires were characterized only after the peak T cell response. Spike-specific TCR breadth and depth rose significantly after two AZD1222 doses compared with day 0 and with MenACWY recipients. The 56-69-year group was small, and its depth increase did not reach significance, likely because of low power. Participants were mostly white British and included more females than males, and it was suggested by the authors that clonal diversity may have been underestimated. Reportedly, close to half of the unique spike-specific TCRs recognized epitopes lying outside the regions that are mutated in the B.1.351 and B.1.1.7 variants. The whole spike protein was spanned by vaccine-associated CD4 TCRs, and dominant responses were seen in regions 160-218 and 743-854. Conclusions about previously exposed vaccinees are limited, since just five or six AZD1222 recipients were seropositive for SARS-CoV-2 at baseline.

Trimming takes 3 bases from V and 1 base from J, and the germline ends sit 3 bases apart. The germline V gene (reference sequence) yields DFQATT for CDR1 and SNEGSKA for CDR2. From its cysteine to its phenylalanine, the CDR3 spans 11 amino acids. Only the CDR3 region is kept as DNA, spanning 33 bases read in frame from base 1. The CDR3 regions of human TCRbeta chains were analyzed by immunosequencing. On the authors' methods: Repertoire TCRs were matched against a reference library of SARS-CoV-2-specific TCRs generated with the MIRA antigen-specificity platform. Breadth was defined as the fraction of unique TCRs that were SARS-CoV-2-associated, and depth was defined as the fraction of total T cells that were SARS-CoV-2-associated. Each spike-specific TCR was assigned to its reactive spike region and to a CD4 or CD8 class using the MIRA data. Log10-transformed breadth and depth values were compared by one-way ANOVA with Sidak's multiple comparisons tests. As stored in TCRdb, this immuneACCESS dataset retains in-frame rearrangements with V and J assigned. A fraction of the clones does not appear; measured against another copy, unresolved V genes explain less than half of the discrepancy, and the remainder lacks a known reason. For V, J and clone size, that table is used; D and trimming come from the DNA. The sample includes 100,000 or so clones, with 88% observed a single time. About 2.5% of the sample is taken by the ten largest.

The sample's time point, from its label and the paper: baseline before first vaccination. The vaccinee samples were drawn from two UK trials, COV001 and COV002, one of which was a single-blind randomized controlled phase 2/3 trial testing AZD1222 (ChAdOx1 nCoV-19) in healthy adults. For TCRbeta chain sequencing, PBMC samples from trial participants were taken at day 0 and at day 28 after the second dose. This clonotype was sampled from an adult in good health. The receptor chain draws on TRBV20-1 and TRBJ1-1; the D gene remains uncertain. Source: peripheral blood, taken on day 0 of AZD1222 vaccination. The CDR3 region reads CSARANTEAFF. The sequenced DNA is TGCAGTGCTAGGGCGAACACTGAAGCTTTCTTT.